These 2 T cell receptor beta chains originate from one sample sequenced in a study of cytomegalovirus exposure and HLA in healthy donors. PCR used 60 Vbeta primers and 13 Jbeta primers. Sequencing used immunoSEQ multiplex PCR; TCRdb keeps in-frame clones, though not all of them. Here the sample spans about 120,000 clones, about 80% being singletons. The material sequenced was PBMCs. Source of these receptors: a female donor in good health and CMV-seropositive.

The CDR3 nucleotides are TGTGCCAGCAGCGCGGACAGGGGACCCCCCTACGAGCAGTACTTC. Its protein is CASSADRGPPYEQYF. The rearrangement links TRBV7-8 to TRBJ2-7; TRBD1 agrees at 9 bases. The CDR3 extends over 15 amino acids. The V and J ends lost 5 bases and 2 bases, in that order; junction bases with no gene match: 7. CDR1 is SGHVS, CDR2 FQNEAQ, per germline.

This clone came up once. The chain links TRBV5-4 to TRBJ2-1; a possible D gene is TRBD2 (6 bases). Trimming took off 5 bases at V and 8 bases at J, with 20 bases between the two ends. The CDR3 has 15 residues. Germline V gene lookup returns CDR1 SGHNT and CDR2 YYREEE (reference sequence). The chain's CDR3 is CASSWTQGGPYEQFF. The CDR3 DNA reads TGTGCCAGCAGTTGGACGCAGGGAGGCCCCTATGAGCAGTTCTTC.